This TCR beta chain was documented in a study of cytomegalovirus exposure and HLA in healthy donors. This CDR3 contains 15 residues. V dropped 4 bases and J dropped 0; count of bases not matched to a gene: 7. Germline CDR1 is SGHKS and CDR2 is YYEKEE (reference sequence). Researchers ran the PCR with 60 Vbeta and 13 Jbeta primers. The table came from immunoSEQ multiplex PCR; TCRdb's copy has only in-frame clones and leaves some out. The data contain approximately 190,000 clones, around 78% of them singletons. As to this clone: Its target is not known.

Regarding the study as a whole: The only immune exposure information that was available was CMV serostatus. TCR beta V- and J-gene trimming, according to a later analysis, was linked to a missense DCLRE1C variant.

Input material: PBMCs. The rearrangement joins TRBV5-5 to TRBJ2-7, with 7 bases that match TRBD1. The receptor was isolated from a woman in her 30s in good health and CMV-seropositive. The CDR3 here is CASSHRQGSSYEQYF. The CDR3 region has the DNA TGTGCCAGCAGCCACAGACAGGGCAGCTCCTACGAGCAGTACTTC.